Following are 4 T cell receptor beta chains from one sample sequenced in a study of graft-versus-host responses after intestinal transplantation. Assay used: immunoSEQ multiplex PCR; TCRdb lists only in-frame clones, some missing. The sample yields more than 85,000 clones, around 93% seen once. Their antigen targets remain unknown. This specimen was unstimulated CD8+ T cells sorted from spleen or lymph node cells, taken before intestinal transplant. The receptor source for this set is a human donor who received an intestinal transplant.

This clone was detected only once. The V gene is TRBV13, the J gene TRBJ2-2, with D perhaps being TRBD1 or TRBD2 (7 bases each). Trimming shortened V by 2 bases and J by 8 bases, and 15 bases separated the two germline ends. The CDR3 loop spans 15 amino acids. Germline assignment: CDR1 PRHDT and CDR2 FYEKMQ (reference sequence). The CDR3 DNA reads TGTGCCAGCAGCTTAAACAGGGGAGGGACTGGGGAGCTGTTTTTT. It encodes CASSLNRGGTGELFF.

This rearrangement joins TRBV11-2 to TRBJ2-7; weak D call: TRBD1 (6 bases). V lost 1 base and J 2 bases, leaving 9 bases between the germline ends. Germline CDR1 reads SGHAT; CDR2 reads FQNNGV. The CDR3 spans 14 residues. This CDR3 is CASSLGQVTYEQYF. DNA for the CDR3: TGTGCCAGCAGCTTAGGACAGGTGACCTACGAGCAGTACTTC.

This clone was observed a single time. The rearrangement joins TRBV30 to TRBJ2-1, with a tentative D call TRBD2 (6 bases). In germline, CDR1 is GTSNPN, CDR2 SVGIG (reference sequence). Deletions cut 1 base from V and 12 bases from J, with 22 bases between. This CDR3 comprises 15 residues. The DNA for the CDR3 is TGTGCCTGGAGTGCCGGGACTCACTCCGGTACAGCGCAGTTCTTC. It codes for CAWSAGTHSGTAQFF.

The chain employs TRBV7-2 and TRBJ2-2, with D possibly called TRBD1 or TRBD2 (6 bases each). Trimming took 1 base from V and 0 from J, leaving 15 bases between them. This CDR3 contains 18 residues. Germline CDR1 reads SGHTA; CDR2 reads FQGNSA. The CDR3 DNA follows: TGTGCCAGCAGCTTAGGAGTCGAGGGGGGCCCGAACACCGGGGAGCTGTTTTTT. Its protein is CASSLGVEGGPNTGELFF.